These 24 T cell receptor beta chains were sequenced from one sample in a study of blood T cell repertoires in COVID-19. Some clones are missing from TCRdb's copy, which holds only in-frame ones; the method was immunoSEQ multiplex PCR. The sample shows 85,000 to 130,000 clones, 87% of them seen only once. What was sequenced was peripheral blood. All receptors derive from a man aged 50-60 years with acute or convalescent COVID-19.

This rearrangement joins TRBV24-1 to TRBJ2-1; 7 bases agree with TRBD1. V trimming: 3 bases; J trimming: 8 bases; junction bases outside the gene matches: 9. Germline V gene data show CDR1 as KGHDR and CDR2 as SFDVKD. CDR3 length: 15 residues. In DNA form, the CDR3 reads TGTGCCACCAGTGATCCCGACAGGGATGGGGATGAGCAGTTCTTC. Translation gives CATSDPDRDGDEQFF.

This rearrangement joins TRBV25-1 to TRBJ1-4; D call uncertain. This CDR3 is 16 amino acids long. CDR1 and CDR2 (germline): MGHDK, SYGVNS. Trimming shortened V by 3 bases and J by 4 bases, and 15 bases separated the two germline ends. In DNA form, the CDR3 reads TGTGCCAGCAGTGACCGCGGGAAGGGTTTTAATGAAAAACTGTTTTTT. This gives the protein CASSDRGKGFNEKLFF.

CDR3: CASSFKGAQTDTQYF. The CDR3, as DNA: TGTGCCAGCAGTTTTAAGGGGGCGCAGACAGATACGCAGTATTTT. J is TRBJ2-3 and V is TRBV6-2 or TRBV6-3; the match to TRBD1 covers 7 bases. This CDR3 has 15 residues. Germline values: CDR1 MNHEY, CDR2 SVGEGT. The J segment lost 3 bases and the V segment lost 4 bases, leaving 7 bases of the junction unmatched.

This chain's CDR3 is CASRDRETKTEAFF. In DNA form, the CDR3 reads TGTGCCAGCAGGGACAGGGAAACGAAAACTGAAGCTTTCTTT. The genes are TRBV28 and TRBJ1-1; TRBD1 agrees at 8 bases. This CDR3 region has 14 residues. The germline gives CDR1 MDHEN, CDR2 SYDVKM. J gave up 5 bases and V 6 bases, and 8 bases lay outside the gene matches.

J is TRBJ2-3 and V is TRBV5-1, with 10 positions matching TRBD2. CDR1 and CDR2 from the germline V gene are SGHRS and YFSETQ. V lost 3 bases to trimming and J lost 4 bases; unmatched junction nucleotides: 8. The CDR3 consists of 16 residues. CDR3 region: CASSYTPAGGADTQYF. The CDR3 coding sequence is TGCGCCAGCAGCTACACCCCAGCGGGAGGGGCAGATACGCAGTATTTT.

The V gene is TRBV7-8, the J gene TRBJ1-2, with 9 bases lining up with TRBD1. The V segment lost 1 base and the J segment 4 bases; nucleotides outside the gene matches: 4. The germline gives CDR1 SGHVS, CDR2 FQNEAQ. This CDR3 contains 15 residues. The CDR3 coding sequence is TGTGCCAGCAGCTTAGGAACGGACAGGGGCTATGGCTACACCTTC. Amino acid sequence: CASSLGTDRGYGYTF.

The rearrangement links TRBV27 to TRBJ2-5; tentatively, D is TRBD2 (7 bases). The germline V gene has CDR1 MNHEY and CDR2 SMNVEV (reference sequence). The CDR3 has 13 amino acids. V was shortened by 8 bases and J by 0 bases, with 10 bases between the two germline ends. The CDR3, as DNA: TGTGCCAGCCAGCGGGACAACCAAGAGACCCAGTACTTC. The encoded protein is CASQRDNQETQYF.

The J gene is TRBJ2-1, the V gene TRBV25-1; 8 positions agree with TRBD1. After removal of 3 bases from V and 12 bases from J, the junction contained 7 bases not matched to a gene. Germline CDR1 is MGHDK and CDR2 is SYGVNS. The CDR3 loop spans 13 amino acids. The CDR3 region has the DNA TGTGCCAGCAGTGAGACAGGGGTGATCCGGCAGTTCTTC. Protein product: CASSETGVIRQFF.

CDR3 sequence reads: CASSNGMAGETQYF. For the CDR3, the DNA is TGTGCCAGCAGCAATGGGATGGCGGGGGAGACCCAGTACTTC. The chain has TRBV21-1 and TRBJ2-5; no DNA check was done on the table's D call, TRBD2. TRBV21-1 is designated a pseudogene. CDR3 length equals 14 residues.

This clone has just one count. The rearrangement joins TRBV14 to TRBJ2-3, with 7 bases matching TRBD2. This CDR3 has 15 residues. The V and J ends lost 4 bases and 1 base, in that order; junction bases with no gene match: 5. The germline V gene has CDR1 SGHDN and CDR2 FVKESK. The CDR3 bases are TGTGCCAGCAGCCGAAGTGGGAGGGGCACAGATACGCAGTATTTT. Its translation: CASSRSGRGTDTQYF. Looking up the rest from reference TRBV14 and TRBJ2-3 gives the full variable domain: EAGVTQFPSHSVIEKGQTVTLRCDPISGHDNLYWYRRVMGKEIKFLLHFVKESKQDESGMPNNRFLAERTGGTYSTLKVQPAELEDSGVYFCASSRSGRGTDTQYFGPGTRLTVL.

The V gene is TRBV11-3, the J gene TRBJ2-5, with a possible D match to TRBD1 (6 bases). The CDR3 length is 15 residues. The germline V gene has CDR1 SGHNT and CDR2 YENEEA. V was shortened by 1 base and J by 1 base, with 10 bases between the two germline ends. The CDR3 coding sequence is TGTGCCAGCAGCTTAGGGGGGCGGGTCCAAGAGACCCAGTACTTC. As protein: CASSLGGRVQETQYF.

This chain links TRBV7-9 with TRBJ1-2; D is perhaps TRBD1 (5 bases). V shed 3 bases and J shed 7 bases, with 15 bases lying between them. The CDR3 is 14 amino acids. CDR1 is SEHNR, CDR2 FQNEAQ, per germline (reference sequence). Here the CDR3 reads CASSFTDQGSGYTF. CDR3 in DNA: TGTGCCAGCAGCTTCACCGACCAGGGAAGTGGCTACACCTTC.

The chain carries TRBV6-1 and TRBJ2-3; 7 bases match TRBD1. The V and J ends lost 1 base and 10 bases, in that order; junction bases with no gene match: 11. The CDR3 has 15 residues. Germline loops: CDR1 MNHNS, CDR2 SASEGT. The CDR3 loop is CASSEDRGPQASQYF. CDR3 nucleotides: TGTGCCAGCAGTGAAGACAGGGGACCACAGGCGTCGCAGTATTTT.

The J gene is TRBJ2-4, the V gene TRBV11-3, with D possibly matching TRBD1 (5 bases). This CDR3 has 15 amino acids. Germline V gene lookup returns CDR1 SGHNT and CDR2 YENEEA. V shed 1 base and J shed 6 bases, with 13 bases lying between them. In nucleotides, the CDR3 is TGTGCCAGCAGCTTAGCAAGGGGCTCGGGAAACATTCAGTACTTC. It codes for CASSLARGSGNIQYF.

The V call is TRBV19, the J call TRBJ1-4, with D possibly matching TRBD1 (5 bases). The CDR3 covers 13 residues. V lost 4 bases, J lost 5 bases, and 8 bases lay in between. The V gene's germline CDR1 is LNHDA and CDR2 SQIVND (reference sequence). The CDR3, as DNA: TGTGCCAGTAGTACGGACATGAATGAAAAACTGTTTTTT. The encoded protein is CASSTDMNEKLFF. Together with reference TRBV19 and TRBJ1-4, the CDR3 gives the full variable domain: DGGITQSPKYLFRKEGQNVTLSCEQNLNHDAMYWYRQDPGQGLRLIYYSQIVNDFQKGDIAEGYSVSREKKESFPLTVTSAQKNPTAFYLCASSTDMNEKLFFGSGTQLSVL.

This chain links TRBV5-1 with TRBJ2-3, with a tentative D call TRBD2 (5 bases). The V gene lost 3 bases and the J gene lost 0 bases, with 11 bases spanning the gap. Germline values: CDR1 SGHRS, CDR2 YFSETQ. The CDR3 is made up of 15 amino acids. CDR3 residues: CASSSGVSSTDTQYF. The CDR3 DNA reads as TGCGCCAGCAGCTCCGGGGTTTCTAGCACAGATACGCAGTATTTT.

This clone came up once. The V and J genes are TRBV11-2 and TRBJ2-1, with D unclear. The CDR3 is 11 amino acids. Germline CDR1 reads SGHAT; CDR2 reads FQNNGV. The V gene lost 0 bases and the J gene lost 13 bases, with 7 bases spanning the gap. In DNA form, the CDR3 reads TGTGCCAGCAGCTTAGAGAGTAGCCAGTTCTTC. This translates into CASSLESSQFF. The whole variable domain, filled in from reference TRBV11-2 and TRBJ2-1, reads EAGVAQSPRYKIIEKRQSVAFWCNPISGHATLYWYQQILGQGPKLLIQFQNNGVVDDSQLPKDRFSAERLKGVDSTLKIQPAKLEDSAVYLCASSLESSQFFGPGTRLTVL.

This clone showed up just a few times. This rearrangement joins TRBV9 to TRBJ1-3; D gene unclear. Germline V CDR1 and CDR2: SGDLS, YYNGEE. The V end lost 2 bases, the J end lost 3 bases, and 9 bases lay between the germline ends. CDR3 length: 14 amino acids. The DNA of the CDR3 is TGTGCCAGCAGCGTTGGGAGGTTTGGAAACACCATATATTTT. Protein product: CASSVGRFGNTIYF.

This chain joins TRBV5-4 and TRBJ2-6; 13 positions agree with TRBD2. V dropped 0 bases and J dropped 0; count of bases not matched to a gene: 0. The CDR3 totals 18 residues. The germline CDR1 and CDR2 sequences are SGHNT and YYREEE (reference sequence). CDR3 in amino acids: CASSLGTSGSSGANVLTF. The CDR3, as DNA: TGTGCCAGCAGCTTGGGGACTAGCGGGAGCTCTGGGGCCAACGTCCTGACTTTC. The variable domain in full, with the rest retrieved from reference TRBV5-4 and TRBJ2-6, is ETGVTQSPTHLIKTRGQQVTLRCSSQSGHNTVSWYQQALGQGPQFIFQYYREEENGRGNFPPRFSGLQFPNYSSELNVNALELDDSALYLCASSLGTSGSSGANVLTFGAGSRLTVL.

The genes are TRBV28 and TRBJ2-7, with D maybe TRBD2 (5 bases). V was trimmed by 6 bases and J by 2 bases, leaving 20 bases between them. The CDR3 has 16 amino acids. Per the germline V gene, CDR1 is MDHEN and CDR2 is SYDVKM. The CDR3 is CASSLQRSGVAYEQYF. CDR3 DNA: TGTGCCAGCAGCCTTCAAAGGTCCGGGGTTGCCTACGAGCAGTACTTC.

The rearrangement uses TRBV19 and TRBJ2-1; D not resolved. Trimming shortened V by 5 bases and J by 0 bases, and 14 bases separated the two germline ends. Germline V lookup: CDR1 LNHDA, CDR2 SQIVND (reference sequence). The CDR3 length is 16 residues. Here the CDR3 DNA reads TGTGCCAGTAGTTCCGCCGGGTTGAGCTCCTACAATGAGCAGTTCTTC. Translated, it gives CASSSAGLSSYNEQFF.

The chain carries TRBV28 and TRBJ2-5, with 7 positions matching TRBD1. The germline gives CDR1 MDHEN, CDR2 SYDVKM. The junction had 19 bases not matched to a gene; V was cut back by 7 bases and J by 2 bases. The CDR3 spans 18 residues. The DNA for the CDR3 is TGTGCCAGCACCTTCTCCGGGACAGATCCATCATTACAAGAGACCCAGTACTTC. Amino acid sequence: CASTFSGTDPSLQETQYF.

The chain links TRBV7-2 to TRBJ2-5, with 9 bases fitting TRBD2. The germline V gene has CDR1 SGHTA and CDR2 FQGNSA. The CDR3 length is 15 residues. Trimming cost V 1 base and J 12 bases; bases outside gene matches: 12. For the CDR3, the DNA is TGTGCCAGCAGCTTAGGGGGGCGGGAGGGCCCACCTGAGTACTTC. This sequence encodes CASSLGGREGPPEYF. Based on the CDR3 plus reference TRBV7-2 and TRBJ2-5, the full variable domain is GAGVSQSPSNKVTEKGKDVELRCDPISGHTALYWYRQSLGQGLEFLIYFQGNSAPDKSGLPSDRFSAERTGGSVSTLTIQRTQQEDSAVYLCASSLGGREGPPEYFGPGTRLLVL.

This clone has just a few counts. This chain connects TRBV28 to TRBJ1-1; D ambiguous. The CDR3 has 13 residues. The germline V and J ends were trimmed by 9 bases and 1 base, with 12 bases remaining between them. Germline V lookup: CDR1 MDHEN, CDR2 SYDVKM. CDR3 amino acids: CASHVEANTEAFF. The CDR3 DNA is TGTGCCAGTCACGTTGAGGCGAACACTGAAGCTTTCTTT.